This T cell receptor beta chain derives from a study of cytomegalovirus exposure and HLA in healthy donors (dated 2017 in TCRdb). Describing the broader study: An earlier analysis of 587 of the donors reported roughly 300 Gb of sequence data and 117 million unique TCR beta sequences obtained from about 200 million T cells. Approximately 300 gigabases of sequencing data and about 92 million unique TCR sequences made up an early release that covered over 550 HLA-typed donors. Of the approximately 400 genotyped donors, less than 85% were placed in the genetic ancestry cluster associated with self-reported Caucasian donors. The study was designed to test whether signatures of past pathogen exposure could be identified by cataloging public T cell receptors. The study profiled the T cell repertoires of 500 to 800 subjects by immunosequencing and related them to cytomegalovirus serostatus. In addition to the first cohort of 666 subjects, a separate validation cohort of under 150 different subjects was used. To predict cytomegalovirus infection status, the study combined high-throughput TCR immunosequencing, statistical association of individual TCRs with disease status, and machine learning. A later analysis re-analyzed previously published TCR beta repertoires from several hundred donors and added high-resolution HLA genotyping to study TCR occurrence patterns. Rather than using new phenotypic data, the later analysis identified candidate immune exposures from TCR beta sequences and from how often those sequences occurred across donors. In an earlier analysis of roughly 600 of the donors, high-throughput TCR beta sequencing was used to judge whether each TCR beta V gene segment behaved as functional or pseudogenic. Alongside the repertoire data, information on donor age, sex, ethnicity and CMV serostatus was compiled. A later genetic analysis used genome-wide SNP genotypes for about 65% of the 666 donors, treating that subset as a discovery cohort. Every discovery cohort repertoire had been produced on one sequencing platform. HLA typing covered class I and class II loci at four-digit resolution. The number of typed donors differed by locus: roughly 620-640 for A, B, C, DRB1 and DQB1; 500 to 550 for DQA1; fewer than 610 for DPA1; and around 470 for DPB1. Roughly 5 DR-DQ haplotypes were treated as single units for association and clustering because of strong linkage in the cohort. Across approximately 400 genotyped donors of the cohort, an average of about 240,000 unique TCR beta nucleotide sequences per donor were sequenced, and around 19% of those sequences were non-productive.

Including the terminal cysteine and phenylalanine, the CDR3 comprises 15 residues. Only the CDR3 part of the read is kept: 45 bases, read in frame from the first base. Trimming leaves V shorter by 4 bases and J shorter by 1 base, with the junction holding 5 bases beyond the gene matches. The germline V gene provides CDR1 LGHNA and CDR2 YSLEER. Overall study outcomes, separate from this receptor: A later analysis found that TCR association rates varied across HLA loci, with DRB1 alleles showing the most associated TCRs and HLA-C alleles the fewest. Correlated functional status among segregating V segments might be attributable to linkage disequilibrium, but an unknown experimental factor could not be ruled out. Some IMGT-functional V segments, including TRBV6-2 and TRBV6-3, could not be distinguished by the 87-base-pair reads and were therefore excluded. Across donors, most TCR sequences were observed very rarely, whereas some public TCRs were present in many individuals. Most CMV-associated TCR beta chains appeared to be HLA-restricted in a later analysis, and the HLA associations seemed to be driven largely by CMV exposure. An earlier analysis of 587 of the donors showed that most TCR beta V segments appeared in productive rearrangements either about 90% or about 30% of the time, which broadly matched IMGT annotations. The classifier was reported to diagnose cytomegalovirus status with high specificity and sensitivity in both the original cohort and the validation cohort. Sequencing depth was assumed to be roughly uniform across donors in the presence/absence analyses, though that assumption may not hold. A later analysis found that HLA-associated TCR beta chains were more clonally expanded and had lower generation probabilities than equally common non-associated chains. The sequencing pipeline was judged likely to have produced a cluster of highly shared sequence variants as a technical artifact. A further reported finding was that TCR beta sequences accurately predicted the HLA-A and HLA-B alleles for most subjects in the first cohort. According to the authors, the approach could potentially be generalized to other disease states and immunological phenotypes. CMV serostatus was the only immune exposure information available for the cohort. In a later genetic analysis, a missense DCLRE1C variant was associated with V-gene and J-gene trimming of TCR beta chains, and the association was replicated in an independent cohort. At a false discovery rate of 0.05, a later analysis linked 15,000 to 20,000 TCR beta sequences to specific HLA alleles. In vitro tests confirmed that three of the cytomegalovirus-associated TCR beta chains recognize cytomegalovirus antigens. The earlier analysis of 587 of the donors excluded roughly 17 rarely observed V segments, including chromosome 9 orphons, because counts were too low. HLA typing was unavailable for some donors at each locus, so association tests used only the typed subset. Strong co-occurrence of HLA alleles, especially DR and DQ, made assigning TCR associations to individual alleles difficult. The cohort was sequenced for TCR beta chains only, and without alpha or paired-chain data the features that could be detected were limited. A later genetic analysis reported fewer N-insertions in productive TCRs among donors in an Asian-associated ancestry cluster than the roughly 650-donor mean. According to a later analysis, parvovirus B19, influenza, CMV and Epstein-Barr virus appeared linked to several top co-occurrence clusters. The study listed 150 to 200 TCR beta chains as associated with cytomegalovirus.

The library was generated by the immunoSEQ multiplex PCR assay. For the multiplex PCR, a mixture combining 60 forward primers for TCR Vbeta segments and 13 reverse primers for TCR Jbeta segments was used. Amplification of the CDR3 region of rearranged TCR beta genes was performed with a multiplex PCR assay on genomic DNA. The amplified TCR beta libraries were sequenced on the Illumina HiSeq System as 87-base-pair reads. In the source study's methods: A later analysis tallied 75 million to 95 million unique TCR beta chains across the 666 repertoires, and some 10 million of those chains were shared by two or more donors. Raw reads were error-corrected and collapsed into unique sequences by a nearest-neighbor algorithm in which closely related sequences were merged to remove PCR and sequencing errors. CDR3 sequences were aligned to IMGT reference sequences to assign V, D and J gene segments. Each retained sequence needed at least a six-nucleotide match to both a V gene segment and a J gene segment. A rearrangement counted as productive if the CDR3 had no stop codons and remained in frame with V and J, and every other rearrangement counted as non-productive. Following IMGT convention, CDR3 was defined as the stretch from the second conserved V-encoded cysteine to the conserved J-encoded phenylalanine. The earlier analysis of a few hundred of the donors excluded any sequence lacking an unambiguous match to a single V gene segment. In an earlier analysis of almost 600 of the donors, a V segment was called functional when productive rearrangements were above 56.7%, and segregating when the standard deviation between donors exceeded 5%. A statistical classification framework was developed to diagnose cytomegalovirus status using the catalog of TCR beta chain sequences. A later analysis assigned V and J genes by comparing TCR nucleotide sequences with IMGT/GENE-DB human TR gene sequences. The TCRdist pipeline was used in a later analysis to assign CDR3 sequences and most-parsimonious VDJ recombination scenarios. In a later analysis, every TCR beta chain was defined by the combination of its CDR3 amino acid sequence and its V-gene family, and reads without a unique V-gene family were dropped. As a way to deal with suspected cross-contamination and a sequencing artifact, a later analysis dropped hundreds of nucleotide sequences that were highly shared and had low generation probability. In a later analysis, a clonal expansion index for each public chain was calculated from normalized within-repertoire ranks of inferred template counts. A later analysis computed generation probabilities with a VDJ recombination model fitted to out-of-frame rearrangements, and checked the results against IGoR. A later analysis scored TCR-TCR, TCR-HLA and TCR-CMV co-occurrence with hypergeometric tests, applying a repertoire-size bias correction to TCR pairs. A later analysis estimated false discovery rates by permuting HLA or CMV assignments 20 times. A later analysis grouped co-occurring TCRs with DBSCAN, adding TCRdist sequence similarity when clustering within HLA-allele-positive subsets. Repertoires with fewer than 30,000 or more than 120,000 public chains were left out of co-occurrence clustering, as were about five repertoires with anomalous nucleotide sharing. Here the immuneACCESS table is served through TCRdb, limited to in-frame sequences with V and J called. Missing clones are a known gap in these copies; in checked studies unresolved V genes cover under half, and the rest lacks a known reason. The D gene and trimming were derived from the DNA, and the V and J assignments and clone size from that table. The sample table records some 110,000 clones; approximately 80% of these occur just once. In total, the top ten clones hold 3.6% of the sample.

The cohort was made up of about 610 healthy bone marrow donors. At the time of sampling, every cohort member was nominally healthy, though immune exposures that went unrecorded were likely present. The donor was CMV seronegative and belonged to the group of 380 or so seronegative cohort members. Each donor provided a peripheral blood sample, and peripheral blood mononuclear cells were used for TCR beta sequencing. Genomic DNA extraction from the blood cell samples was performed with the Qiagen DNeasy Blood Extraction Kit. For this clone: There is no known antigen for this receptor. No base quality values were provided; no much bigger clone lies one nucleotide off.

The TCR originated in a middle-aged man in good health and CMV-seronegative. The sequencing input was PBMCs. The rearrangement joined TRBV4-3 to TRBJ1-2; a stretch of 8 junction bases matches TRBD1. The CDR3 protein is CASSRGQGNNYGYTF. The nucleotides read TGCGCCAGCAGCCGCGGACAGGGCAATAACTATGGCTACACCTTC.